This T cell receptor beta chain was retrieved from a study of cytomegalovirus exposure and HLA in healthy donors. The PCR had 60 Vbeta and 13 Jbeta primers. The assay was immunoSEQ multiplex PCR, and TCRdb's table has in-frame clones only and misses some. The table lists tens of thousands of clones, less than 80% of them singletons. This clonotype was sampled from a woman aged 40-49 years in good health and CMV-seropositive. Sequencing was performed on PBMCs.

The CDR3 protein is CSVVGDPYEQYF. The CDR3 DNA reads TGCAGCGTTGTTGGAGACCCCTACGAGCAGTACTTC. The chain recombines TRBV29-1 with TRBJ2-7, with unresolved D. This CDR3 contains 12 residues. Trimming shortened V by 4 bases and J by 2 bases, and 9 bases separated the two germline ends. In germline, CDR1 is SQVTM, CDR2 ANQGSEA.